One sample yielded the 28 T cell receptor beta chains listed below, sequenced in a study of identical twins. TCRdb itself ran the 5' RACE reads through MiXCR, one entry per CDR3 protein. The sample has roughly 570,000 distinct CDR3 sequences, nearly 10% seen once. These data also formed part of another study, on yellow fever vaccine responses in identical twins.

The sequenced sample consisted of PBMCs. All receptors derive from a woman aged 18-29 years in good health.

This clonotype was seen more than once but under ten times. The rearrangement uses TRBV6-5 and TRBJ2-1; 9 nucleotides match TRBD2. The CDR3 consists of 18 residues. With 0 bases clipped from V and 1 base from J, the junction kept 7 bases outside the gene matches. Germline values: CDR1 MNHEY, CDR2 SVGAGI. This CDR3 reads CASSYSASGIGSYNEQFF. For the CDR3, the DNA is TGTGCCAGCAGTTACTCGGCTAGCGGGATAGGGTCCTACAATGAGCAGTTCTTC.

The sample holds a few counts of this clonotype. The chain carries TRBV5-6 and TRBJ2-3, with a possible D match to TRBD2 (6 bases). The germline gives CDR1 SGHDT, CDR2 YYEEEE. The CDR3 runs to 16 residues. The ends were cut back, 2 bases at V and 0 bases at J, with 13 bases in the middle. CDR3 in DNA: TGTGCCAGCAGCTTCGTCAGGGCGGGGAGCACAGATACGCAGTATTTT. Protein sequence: CASSFVRAGSTDTQYF.

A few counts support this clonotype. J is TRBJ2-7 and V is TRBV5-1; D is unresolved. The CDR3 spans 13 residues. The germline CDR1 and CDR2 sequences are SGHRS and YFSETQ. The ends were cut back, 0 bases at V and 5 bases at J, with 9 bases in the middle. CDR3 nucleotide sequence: TGCGCCAGCAGCTTGGTGGTGGGCAACGAGCAGTACTTC. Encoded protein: CASSLVVGNEQYF. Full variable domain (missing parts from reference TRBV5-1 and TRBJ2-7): KAGVTQTPRYLIKTRGQQVTLSCSPISGHRSVSWYQQTPGQGLQFLFEYFSETQRNKGNFPGRFSGRQFSNSRSEMNVSTLELGDSALYLCASSLVVGNEQYFGPGTRLTVT.

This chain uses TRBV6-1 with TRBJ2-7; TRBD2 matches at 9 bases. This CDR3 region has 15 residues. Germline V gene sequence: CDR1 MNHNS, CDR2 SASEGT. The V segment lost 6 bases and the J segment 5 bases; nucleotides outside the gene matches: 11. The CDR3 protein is CASRGSGLAGHEQYF. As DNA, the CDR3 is TGTGCCAGCAGGGGTTCGGGACTAGCAGGCCACGAGCAGTACTTC.

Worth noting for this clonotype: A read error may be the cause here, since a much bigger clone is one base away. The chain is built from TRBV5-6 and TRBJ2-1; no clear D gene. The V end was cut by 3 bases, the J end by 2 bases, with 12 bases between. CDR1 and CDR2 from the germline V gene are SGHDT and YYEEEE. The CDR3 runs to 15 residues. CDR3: CASSSDLSPYNEQFF. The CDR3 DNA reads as TGTGCCAGCAGCTCGGACCTAAGCCCCTACAATGAGCAGTTCTTC. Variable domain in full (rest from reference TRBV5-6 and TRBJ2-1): DAGVTQSPTHLIKTRGQQVTLRCSPKSGHDTVSWYQQALGQGPQFIFQYYEEEERQRGNFPDRFSGHQFPNYSSELNVNALLLGDSALYLCASSSDLSPYNEQFFGPGTRLTVL.

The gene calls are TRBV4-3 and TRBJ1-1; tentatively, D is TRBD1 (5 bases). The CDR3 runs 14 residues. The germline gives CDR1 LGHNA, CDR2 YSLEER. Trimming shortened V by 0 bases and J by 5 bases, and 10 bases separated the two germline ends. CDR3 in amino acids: CASSQDRVETEAFF. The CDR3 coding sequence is TGCGCCAGCAGCCAAGACAGGGTTGAGACTGAAGCTTTCTTT.

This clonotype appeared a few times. In DNA, the CDR3 is TGTGCCAGTAGTTCTTTGGCCGGACAGGGCTACGAGCAGTACTTC. It encodes CASSSLAGQGYEQYF. This rearrangement joins TRBV19 to TRBJ2-7; 8 bases agree with TRBD1. CDR3 length: 15 residues. Germline assignment: CDR1 LNHDA and CDR2 SQIVND (reference sequence). V lost 5 bases to trimming and J lost 3 bases; unmatched junction nucleotides: 9. Variable domain in full (rest from reference TRBV19 and TRBJ2-7): DGGITQSPKYLFRKEGQNVTLSCEQNLNHDAMYWYRQDPGQGLRLIYYSQIVNDFQKGDIAEGYSVSREKKESFPLTVTSAQKNPTAFYLCASSSLAGQGYEQYFGPGTRLTVT.

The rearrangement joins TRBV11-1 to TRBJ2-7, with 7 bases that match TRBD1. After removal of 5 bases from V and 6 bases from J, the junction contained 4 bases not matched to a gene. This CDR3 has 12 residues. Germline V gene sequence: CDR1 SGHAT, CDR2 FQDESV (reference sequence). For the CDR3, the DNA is TGTGCCAGCAGCCGGGACAGTTCCGAGCAGTACTTC. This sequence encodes CASSRDSSEQYF.

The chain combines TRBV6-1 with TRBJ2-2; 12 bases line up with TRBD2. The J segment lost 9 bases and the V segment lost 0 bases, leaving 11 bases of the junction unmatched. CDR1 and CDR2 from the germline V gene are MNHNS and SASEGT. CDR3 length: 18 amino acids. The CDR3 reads CASSEAATSGRNGWELFF. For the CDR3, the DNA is TGTGCCAGCAGTGAAGCGGCGACTAGCGGGAGAAACGGGTGGGAGCTGTTTTTT.

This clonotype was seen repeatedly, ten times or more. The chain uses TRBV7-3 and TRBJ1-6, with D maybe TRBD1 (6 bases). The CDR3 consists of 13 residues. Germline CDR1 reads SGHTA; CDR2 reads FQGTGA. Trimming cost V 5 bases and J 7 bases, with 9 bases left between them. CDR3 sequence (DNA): TGTGCCAGCAGCCTCGGACAGAATTCACCCCTCCACTTT. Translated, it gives CASSLGQNSPLHF.

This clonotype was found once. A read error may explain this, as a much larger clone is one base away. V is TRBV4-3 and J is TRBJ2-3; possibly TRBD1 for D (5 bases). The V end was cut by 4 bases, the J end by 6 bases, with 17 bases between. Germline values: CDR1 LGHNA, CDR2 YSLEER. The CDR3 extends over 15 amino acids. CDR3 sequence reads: CASSRTRGVADTQYF. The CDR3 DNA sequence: TGCGCCAGCAGCCGGACAAGGGGTGTAGCCGATACGCAGTATTTT.

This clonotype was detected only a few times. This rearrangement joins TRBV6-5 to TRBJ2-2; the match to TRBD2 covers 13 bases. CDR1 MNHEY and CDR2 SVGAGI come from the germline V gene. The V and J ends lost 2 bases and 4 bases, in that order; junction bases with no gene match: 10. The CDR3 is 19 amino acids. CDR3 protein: CASSYDGTSGVQITGELFF. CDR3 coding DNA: TGTGCCAGCAGTTACGACGGGACTAGCGGGGTACAGATCACCGGGGAGCTGTTTTTT.

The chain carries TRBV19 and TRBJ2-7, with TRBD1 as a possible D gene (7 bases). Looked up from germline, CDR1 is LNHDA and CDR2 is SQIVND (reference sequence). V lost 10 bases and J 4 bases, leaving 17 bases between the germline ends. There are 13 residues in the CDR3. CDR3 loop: CATRQGGGYEQYF. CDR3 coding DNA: TGTGCCACCAGACAGGGAGGAGGGTACGAGCAGTACTTC.

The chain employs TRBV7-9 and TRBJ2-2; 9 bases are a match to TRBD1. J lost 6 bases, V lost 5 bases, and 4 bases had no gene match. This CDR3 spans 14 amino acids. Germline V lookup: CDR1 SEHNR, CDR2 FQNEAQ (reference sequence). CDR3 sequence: CASSPQGAAGELFF. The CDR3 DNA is TGTGCCAGCAGCCCACAGGGGGCGGCCGGGGAGCTGTTTTTT. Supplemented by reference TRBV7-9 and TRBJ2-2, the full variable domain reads DTGVSQNPRHKITKRGQNVTFRCDPISEHNRLYWYRQTLGQGPEFLTYFQNEAQLEKSRLLSDRFSAERPKGSFSTLEIQRTEQGDSAMYLCASSPQGAAGELFFGEGSRLTVL.

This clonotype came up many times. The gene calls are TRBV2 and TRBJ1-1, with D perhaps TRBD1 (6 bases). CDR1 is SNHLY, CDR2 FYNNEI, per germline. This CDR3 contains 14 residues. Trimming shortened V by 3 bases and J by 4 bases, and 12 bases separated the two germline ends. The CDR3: CASSDDPGVTEAFF. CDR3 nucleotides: TGTGCCAGCAGTGACGACCCAGGGGTCACTGAAGCTTTCTTT. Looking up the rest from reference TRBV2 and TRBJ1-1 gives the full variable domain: EPEVTQTPSHQVTQMGQEVILRCVPISNHLYFYWYRQILGQKVEFLVSFYNNEISEKSEIFDDQFSVERPDGSNFTLKIRSTKLEDSAMYFCASSDDPGVTEAFFGQGTRLTVV.

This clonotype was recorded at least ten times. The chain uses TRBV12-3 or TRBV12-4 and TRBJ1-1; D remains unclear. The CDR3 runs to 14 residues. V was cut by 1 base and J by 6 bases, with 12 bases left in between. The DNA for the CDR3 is TGTGCCAGCAGTTTAGATGGGAGGACGGCTGAAGCTTTCTTT. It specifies CASSLDGRTAEAFF.

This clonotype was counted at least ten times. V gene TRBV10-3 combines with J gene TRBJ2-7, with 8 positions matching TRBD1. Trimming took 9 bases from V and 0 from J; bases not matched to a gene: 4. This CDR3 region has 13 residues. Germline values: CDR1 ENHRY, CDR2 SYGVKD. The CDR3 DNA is TGTGCCATAGCCGGGACAGGCTCCTACGAGCAGTACTTC. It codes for CAIAGTGSYEQYF.

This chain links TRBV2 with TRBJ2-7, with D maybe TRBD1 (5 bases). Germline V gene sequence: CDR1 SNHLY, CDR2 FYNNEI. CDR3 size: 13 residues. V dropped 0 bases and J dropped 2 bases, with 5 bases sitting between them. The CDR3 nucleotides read TGTGCCAGCAGTGAAGCGACAGCCTACGAGCAGTACTTC. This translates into CASSEATAYEQYF.

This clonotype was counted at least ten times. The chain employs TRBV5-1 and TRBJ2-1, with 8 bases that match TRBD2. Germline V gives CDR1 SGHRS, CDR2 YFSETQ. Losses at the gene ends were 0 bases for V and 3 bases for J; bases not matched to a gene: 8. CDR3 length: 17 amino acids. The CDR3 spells CASSLDTSGLYYNEQFF. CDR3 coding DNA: TGCGCCAGCAGCTTGGACACTAGCGGATTATACTACAATGAGCAGTTCTTC.

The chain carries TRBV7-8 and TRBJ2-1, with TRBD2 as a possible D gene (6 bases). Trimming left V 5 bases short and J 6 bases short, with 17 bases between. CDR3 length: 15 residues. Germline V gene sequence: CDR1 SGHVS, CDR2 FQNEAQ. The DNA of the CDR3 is TGTGCCAGCAGCGAACCGGGACTCCCTGGCAATGAGCAGTTCTTC. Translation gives CASSEPGLPGNEQFF.

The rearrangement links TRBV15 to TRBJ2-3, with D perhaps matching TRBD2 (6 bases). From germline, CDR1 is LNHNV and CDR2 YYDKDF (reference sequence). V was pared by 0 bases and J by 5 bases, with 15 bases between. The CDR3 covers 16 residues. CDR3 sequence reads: CATSRDSASVIDTQYF. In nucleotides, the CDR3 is TGTGCCACCAGCAGAGATTCGGCTAGCGTAATAGATACGCAGTATTTT.

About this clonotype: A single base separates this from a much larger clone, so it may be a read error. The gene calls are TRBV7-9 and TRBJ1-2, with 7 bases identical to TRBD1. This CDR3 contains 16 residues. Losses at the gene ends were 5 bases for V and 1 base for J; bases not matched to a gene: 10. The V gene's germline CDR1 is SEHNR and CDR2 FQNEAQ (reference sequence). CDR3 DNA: TGTGCCAGCAGCGCTCGGAGACAGGGAATTAACTATGGCTACACCTTC. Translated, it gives CASSARRQGINYGYTF.

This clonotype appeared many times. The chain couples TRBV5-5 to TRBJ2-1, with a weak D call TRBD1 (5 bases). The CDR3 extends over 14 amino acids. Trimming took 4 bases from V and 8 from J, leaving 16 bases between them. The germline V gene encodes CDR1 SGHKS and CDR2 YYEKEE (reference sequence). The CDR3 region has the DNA TGTGCCAGCAGCCTGCGACATATACAGGATGAGCAGTTCTTC. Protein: CASSLRHIQDEQFF.

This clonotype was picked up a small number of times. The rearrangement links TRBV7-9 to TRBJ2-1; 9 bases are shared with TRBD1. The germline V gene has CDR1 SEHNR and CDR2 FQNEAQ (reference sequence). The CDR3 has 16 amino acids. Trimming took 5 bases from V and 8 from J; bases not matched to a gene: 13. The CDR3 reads CASSLGRDRVSHEQFF. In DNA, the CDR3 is TGTGCCAGCAGCCTAGGCCGGGACAGGGTCAGTCATGAGCAGTTCTTC.

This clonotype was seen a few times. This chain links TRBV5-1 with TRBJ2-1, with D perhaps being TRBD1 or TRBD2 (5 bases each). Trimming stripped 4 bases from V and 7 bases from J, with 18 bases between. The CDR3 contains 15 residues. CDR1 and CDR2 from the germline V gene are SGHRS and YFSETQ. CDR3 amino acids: CASSPHTGTINEQFF. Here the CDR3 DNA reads TGCGCCAGCAGCCCGCACACCGGGACGATAAATGAGCAGTTCTTC.

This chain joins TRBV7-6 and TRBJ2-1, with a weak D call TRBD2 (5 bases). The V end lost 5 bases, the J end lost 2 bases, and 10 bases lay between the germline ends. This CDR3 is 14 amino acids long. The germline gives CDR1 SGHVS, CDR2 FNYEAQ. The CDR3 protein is CASSNREPYNEQFF. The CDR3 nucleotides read TGTGCCAGCAGCAACCGGGAACCCTACAATGAGCAGTTCTTC.

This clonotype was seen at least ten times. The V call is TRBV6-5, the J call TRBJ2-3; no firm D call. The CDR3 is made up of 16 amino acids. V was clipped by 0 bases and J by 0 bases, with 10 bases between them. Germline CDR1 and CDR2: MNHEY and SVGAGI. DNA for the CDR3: TGTGCCAGCAGTTACTCGATACCGTCTAGCACAGATACGCAGTATTTT. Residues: CASSYSIPSSTDTQYF.

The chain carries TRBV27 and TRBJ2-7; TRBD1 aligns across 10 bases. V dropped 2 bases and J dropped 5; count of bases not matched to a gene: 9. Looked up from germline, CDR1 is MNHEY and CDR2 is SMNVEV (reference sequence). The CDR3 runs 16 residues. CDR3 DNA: TGTGCCAGCAGTTTAAGGGGGGACAGGGGAAGGGACGAGCAGTACTTC. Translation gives CASSLRGDRGRDEQYF.